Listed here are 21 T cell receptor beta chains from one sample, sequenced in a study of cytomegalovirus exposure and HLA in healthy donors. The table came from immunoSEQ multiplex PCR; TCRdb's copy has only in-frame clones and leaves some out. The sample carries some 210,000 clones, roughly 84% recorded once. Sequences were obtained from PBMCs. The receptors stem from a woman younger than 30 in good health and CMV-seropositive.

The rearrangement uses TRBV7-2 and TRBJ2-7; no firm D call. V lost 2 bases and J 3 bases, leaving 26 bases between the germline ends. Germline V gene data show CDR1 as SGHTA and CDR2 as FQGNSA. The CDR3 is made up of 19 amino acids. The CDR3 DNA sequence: TGTGCCAGCAGCTTAACTTCTTACCAAGCCGCCCAGAGGATCTACGAGCAGTACTTC. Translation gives CASSLTSYQAAQRIYEQYF.

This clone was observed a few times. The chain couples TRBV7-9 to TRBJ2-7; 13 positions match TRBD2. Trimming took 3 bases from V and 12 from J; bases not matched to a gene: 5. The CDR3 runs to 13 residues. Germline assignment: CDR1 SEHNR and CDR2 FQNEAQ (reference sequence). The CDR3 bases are TGTGCCAGCAGCTTTGGACTAGCGGGAGCCCGGTACTTC. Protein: CASSFGLAGARYF.

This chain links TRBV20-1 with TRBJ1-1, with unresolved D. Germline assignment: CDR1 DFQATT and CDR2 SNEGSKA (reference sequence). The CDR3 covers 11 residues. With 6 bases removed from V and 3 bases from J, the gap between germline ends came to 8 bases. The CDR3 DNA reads TGCAGTGCAGGGAGACACACTGAAGCTTTCTTT. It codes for CSAGRHTEAFF.

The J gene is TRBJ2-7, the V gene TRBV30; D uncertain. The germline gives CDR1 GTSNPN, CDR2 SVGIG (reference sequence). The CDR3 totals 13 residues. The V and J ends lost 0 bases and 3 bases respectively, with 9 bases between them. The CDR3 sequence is CAWSVLQDYEQYF. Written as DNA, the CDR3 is TGTGCCTGGAGTGTACTTCAAGACTACGAGCAGTACTTC.

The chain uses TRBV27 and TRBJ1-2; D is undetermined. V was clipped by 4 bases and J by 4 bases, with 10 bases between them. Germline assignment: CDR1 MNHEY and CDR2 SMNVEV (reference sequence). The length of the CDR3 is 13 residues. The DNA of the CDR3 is TGTGCCAGCAGTTGGAGCGCACTCTATGGCTACACCTTC. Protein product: CASSWSALYGYTF.

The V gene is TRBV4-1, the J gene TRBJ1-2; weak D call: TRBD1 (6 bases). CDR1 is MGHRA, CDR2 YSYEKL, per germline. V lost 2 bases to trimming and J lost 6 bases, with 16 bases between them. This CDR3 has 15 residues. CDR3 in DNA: TGCGCCAGCAGCCAACCCGGGACACGTCCAAATGGCTACACCTTC. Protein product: CASSQPGTRPNGYTF.

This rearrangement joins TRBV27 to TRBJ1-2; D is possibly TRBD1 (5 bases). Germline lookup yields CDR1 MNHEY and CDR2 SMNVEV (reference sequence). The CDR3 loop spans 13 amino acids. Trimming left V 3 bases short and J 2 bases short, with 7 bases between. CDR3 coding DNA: TGTGCCAGCAGTTTCGCAGGGAACTATGGCTACACCTTC. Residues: CASSFAGNYGYTF.

CDR3 sequence: CASSPPGSSSGNTIYF. CDR3 nucleotide sequence: TGTGCCAGCAGCCCCCCCGGGAGCTCCTCTGGAAACACCATATATTTT. The chain carries TRBV9 and TRBJ1-3; D uncertain. V lost 4 bases, J lost 0 bases, and 14 bases lay in between. The CDR3 length is 16 residues. CDR1 is SGDLS and CDR2 is YYNGEE in the germline V gene.

DNA of the CDR3: TGTGCCACCAGCATCCGCGGGTTAGCGGGAGTGGAGACCCAGTACTTC. Protein: CATSIRGLAGVETQYF. The rearrangement links TRBV15 to TRBJ2-5; TRBD2 aligns across 9 bases. The germline gives CDR1 LNHNV, CDR2 YYDKDF (reference sequence). With V trimmed by 4 bases and J by 5 bases, 11 bases remained unmatched. The CDR3 runs to 16 residues.

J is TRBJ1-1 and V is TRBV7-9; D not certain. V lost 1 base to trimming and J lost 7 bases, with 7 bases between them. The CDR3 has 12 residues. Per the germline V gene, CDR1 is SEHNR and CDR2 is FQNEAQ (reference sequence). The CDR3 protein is CASSLGAYEAFF. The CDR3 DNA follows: TGTGCCAGCAGCTTAGGGGCTTATGAAGCTTTCTTT.

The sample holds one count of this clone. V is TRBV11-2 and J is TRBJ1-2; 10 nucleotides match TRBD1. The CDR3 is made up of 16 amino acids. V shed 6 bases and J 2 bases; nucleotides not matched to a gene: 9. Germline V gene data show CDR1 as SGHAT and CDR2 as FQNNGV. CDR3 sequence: CASRRPGTGANYGYTF. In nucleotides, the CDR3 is TGTGCCAGCAGACGTCCCGGGACAGGGGCAAACTATGGCTACACCTTC.

The CDR3 coding sequence is TGTGCCAGCAGTTCTCCAGGGCCCGGGGAGCTGTTTTTT. Protein: CASSSPGPGELFF. The V and J genes are TRBV6-1 and TRBJ2-2, with a tentative D call TRBD1 (5 bases). There are 13 residues in the CDR3. Germline CDR1 and CDR2: MNHNS and SASEGT. Between the trimmed V and J ends, which lost 5 bases and 6 bases, there was a span of 10 bases.

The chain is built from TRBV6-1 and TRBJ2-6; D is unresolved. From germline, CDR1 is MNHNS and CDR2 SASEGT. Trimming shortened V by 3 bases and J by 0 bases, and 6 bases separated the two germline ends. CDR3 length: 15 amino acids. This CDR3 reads CASSESFSGANVLTF. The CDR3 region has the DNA TGTGCCAGCAGTGAGAGTTTCTCTGGGGCCAACGTCCTGACTTTC.

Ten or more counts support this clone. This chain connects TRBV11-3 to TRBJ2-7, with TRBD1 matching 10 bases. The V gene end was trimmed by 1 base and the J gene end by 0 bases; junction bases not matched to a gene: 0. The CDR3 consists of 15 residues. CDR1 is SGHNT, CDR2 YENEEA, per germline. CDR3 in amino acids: CASSLGTGGSYEQYF. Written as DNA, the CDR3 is TGTGCCAGCAGCTTAGGGACAGGGGGCTCCTACGAGCAGTACTTC.

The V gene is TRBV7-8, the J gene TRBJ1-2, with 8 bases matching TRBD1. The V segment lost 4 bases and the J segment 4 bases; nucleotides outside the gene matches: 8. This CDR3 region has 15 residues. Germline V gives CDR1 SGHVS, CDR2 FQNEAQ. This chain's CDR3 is CASSYQTGGPYGYTF. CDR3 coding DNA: TGTGCCAGCAGCTACCAAACAGGGGGACCCTATGGCTACACCTTC.

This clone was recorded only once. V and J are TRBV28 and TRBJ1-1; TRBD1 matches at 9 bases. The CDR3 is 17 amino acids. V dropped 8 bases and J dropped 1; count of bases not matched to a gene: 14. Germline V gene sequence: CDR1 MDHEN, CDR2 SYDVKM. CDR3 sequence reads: CASGGQGRLSANTEAFF. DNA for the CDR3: TGTGCCAGCGGAGGACAGGGGCGTCTCTCCGCGAACACTGAAGCTTTCTTT.

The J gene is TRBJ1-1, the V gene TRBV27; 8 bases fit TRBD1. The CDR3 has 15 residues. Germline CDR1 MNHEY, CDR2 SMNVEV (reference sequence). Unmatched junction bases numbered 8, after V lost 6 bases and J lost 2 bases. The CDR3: CASRAFGTGNTEAFF. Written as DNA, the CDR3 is TGTGCCAGCAGGGCTTTTGGGACAGGCAACACTGAAGCTTTCTTT.

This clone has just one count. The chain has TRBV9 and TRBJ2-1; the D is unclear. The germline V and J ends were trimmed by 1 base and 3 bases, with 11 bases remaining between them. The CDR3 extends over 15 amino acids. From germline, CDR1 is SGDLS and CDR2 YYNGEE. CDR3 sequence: CASSVFESHYNEQFF. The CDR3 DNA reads TGTGCCAGCAGCGTATTCGAGAGTCACTACAATGAGCAGTTCTTC.

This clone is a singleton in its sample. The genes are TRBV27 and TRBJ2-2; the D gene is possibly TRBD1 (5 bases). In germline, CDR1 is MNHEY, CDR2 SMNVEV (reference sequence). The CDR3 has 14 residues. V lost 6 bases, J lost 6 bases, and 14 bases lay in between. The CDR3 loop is CASSPGVGAGELFF. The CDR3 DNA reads TGTGCCAGCAGCCCTGGAGTAGGGGCCGGGGAGCTGTTTTTT.

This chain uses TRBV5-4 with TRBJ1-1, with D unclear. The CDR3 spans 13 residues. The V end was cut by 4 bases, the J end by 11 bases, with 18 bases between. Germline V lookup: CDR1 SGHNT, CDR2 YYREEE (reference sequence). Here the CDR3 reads CASSPLERAVAFF. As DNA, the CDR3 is TGTGCCAGCAGCCCCCTTGAGCGGGCTGTGGCTTTCTTT.

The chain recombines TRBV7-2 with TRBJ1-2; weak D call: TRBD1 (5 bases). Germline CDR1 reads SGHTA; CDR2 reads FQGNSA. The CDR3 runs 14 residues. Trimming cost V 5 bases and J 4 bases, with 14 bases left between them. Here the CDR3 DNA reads TGTGCCAGCAGCCCGACAGAGAGAGTCTATGGCTACACCTTC. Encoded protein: CASSPTERVYGYTF.